These T cell receptor beta chains were read from a single sample in a study of CD8 T cells in Susac syndrome. In TCRdb, the immunoSEQ multiplex PCR reads were re-called with MiXCR into one record per CDR3 protein. Here the sample spans some 400,000 distinct CDR3 sequences, approximately 85% being singletons. Input material: CD8+ T cells from PBMCs. These receptors came from a human donor with multiple sclerosis. CDR3s include the opening cysteine and the closing phenylalanine or tryptophan. The D gene is left open where the match is weak. Not all rows give a size; the values are once, few, many and, for expanded clones, a class.

D gene	V gene	clone size	J gene	CDR3 protein	CDR3 DNA
NA	TRBV28	once	TRBJ2-3	CASSEPSPDTQYF	TGTGCCAGCAGTGAACCCTCCCCAGATACGCAGTATTTT
NA	TRBV28	NA	TRBJ2-3	CASSFKLYVYWGTDTQYF	TGTGCCAGCAGTTTTAAACTTTATGTGTATTGGGGCACAGATACGCAGTATTTT
NA	TRBV19	NA	TRBJ2-7	CASTKDRDNSYEQYF	TGTGCCAGTACTAAAGACCGGGACAACTCCTACGAGCAGTACTTC
NA	TRBV7-9	NA	TRBJ2-7	CASSFPWESVLTYEQYF	TGTGCCAGCAGCTTCCCTTGGGAGTCAGTTCTAACCTACGAGCAGTACTTC
NA	TRBV11-2	NA	TRBJ2-7	CASTQGHEQYF	TGTGCCAGCACCCAAGGCCACGAGCAGTACTTC
TRBD2	TRBV6-1	once	TRBJ2-5	CASSLLAGDFQETQYF	TGTGCCAGCAGTCTCCTAGCGGGGGATTTCCAAGAGACCCAGTACTTC
NA	TRBV7-9	NA	TRBJ1-5	CASSSALEASQPQHF	TGTGCCAGCAGCTCCGCTTTGGAGGCCAGTCAGCCCCAGCATTTT
NA	TRBV28	NA	TRBJ1-5	CASSLSNRESFSFSNQPQHF	TGTGCCAGCAGTTTATCGAACAGGGAGTCTTTTTCTTTTAGCAATCAGCCCCAGCATTTT
NA	TRBV5-8	NA	TRBJ2-2	CASSLFLLVPTGELFF	TGTGCCAGCAGCTTGTTTCTCCTCGTCCCCACCGGGGAGCTGTTTTTT
NA	TRBV3-1	NA	TRBJ2-1	CASSPPGSGHEQFF	TGTGCCAGCAGTCCTCCCGGGAGCGGGCATGAGCAGTTCTTC
NA	TRBV2	NA	TRBJ1-2	CASSEARQELGSGYGYTF	TGTGCCAGCAGTGAAGCGAGACAGGAATTGGGGTCAGGCTATGGCTACACCTTC
NA	TRBV12-3/TRBV12-4	NA	TRBJ2-6	CASSFTVGANVLTF	TGTGCCAGCAGTTTTACAGTTGGGGCCAACGTCCTGACTTTC
TRBD2	TRBV12-3/TRBV12-4	NA	TRBJ2-5	CASSPWQREDQETQYF	TGTGCCAGCAGCCCCTGGCAGCGGGAGGACCAAGAGACCCAGTACTTC
NA	TRBV4-1	NA	TRBJ2-7	CASSQEGGAPYEQYF	TGCGCCAGCAGCCAAGAGGGCGGGGCACCCTACGAGCAGTACTTC
NA	TRBV9	NA	TRBJ1-2	CASSGHENRATYGYTF	TGTGCCAGCAGCGGACACGAAAACAGGGCGACCTATGGCTACACCTTC
TRBD1	TRBV7-9	NA	TRBJ1-5	CASSSDREGGQPQHF	TGTGCCAGCAGCTCCGACAGGGAAGGTGGTCAGCCCCAGCATTTT
TRBD2	TRBV6-1	few	TRBJ2-7	CASSESAGGFYEQYF	TGTGCCAGCAGTGAGTCAGCGGGAGGATTCTACGAGCAGTACTTC